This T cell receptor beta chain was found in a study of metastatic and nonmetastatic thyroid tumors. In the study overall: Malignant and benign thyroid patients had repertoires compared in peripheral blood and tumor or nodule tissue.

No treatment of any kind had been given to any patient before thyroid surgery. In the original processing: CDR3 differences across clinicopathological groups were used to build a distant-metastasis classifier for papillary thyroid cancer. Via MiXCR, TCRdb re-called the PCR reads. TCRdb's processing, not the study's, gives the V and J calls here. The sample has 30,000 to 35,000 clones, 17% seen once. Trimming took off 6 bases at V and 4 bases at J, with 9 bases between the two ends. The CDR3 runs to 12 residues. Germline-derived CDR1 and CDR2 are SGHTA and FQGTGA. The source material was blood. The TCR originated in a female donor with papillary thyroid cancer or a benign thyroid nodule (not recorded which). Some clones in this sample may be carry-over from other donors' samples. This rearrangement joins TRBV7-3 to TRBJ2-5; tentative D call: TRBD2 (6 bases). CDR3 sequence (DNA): TGTGCCAGCAGTGCGGAGGGAGAGACCCAGTACTTC. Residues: CASSAEGETQYF.